This TCR beta chain was documented in a study of shared clonotypes between healthy human individuals. Adults of Caucasian background living in Nashville, Tennessee made up all donors. Germline CDR1 and CDR2: MNHEY and SMNVEV (reference sequence). With 6 bases removed from V and 10 bases from J, the gap between germline ends came to 13 bases. The CDR3 is made up of 12 amino acids. Each subset's genomic DNA was split evenly across several immunoSEQ plates. Sorted-subset replicate PCR reactions were performed with approximately 200 ng DNA, corresponding to roughly 30,000 T cell genomes. The data were produced by immunoSEQ multiplex PCR, yet TCRdb's version contains in-frame clones alone and is incomplete. The sample lists approximately 1,500,000 clones; 95% to 99% were seen once.

The source material was naive CD4+ T cells sorted from blood. Stated subset: CD45RA+ positively selected. The TCR originated in a man aged 25 to 40 in good health. The J gene is TRBJ2-1, the V gene TRBV27; D is ambiguous. The CDR3 is CASSSLPWEQFF. CDR3 nucleotide sequence: TGTGCCAGCAGCTCACTACCCTGGGAGCAGTTCTTC.